This is a list of T cell receptor beta chains from one sample in a study of T cell responses to AZD1222 COVID-19 vaccine. TCRdb's table, derived via immunoSEQ multiplex PCR, lists solely in-frame clones and lacks some. The profile shows about 150,000 clones, about nine tenths of them singletons. The input for sequencing was peripheral blood, taken on day 0 of AZD1222 vaccination. These receptor sequences come from an adult in good health. Both conserved end residues are part of each CDR3. A D gene is named only where the DNA matches it firmly. Some rows have no size entry. The others give once, few or many, or a class for an expanded clone.

clone_size	v_call	j_call	d_call	cdr3_nt	cdr3_aa
-	TRBV6-5	TRBJ1-2	-	TGTGCCAGCAGTTACCTCACCTCAGGGTATGGCTACACCTTC	CASSYLTSGYGYTF
-	TRBV28	TRBJ1-2	-	TGTGCCAGCAGTTTATACACCTCCTATGGCTACACCTTC	CASSLYTSYGYTF
-	TRBV6-8	TRBJ2-1	-	TGTGCCAGCATCTGGAGGCGGACCTACAATGAGCAGTTCTTC	CASIWRRTYNEQFF
-	TRBV2	TRBJ1-1	-	TGTCCTTGGGACTCGGTGAACACTGAAGCTTTCTTT	CPWDSVNTEAFF
-	TRBV25-1	TRBJ1-6	TRBD1	TGTGCCAGCAGTGATTACAGGGGCCCGTCCTATAATTCACCCCTCCACTTT	CASSDYRGPSYNSPLHF
few	TRBV19	TRBJ2-2	TRBD2	TGTGCCAGTAGCGGACTAGCGGGAGGTTCCGGGGAGCTGTTTTTT	CASSGLAGGSGELFF
-	TRBV19	TRBJ2-3	TRBD2	TGTGCCAGTAGTATATCTGGCGCAGCGGGGGCGGTAGATACGCAGTATTTT	CASSISGAAGAVDTQYF
-	TRBV11-2	TRBJ2-5	TRBD1	TGTGCCAGCAGCTTGGGGACAGGGGTCTCAGAGACCCAGTACTTC	CASSLGTGVSETQYF
-	TRBV7-3	TRBJ2-7	-	TGTGCCAGCAGCTTATCCCCCCCCCGCGTGTTCACCTACGAGCAGTACTTC	CASSLSPPRVFTYEQYF
-	TRBV15	TRBJ2-5	-	TGTGCCACCAGGTTGACAGGGGAGGGAGAGACCCAGTACTTC	CATRLTGEGETQYF
-	TRBV29-1	TRBJ1-2	-	TGCAGCGCCGCCGGCGGCTCCGGGCAGAAGGATTATGGCTACACCTTC	CSAAGGSGQKDYGYTF
few	TRBV18	TRBJ1-5	-	TGTGCCAGCTCACCCGATGAGGGCGGCAATCAGCCCCAGCATTTT	CASSPDEGGNQPQHF
-	TRBV28	TRBJ2-7	TRBD2	TGTGCCACCTATAGCGGGAGAAGTTCCTACGAGCAGTACTTC	CATYSGRSSYEQYF
-	TRBV11-2	TRBJ2-4	-	TGTGCCAGCAGCTTTCAGATAGCCAAAAACATTCAGTACTTC	CASSFQIAKNIQYF
-	TRBV7-9	TRBJ1-2	-	TGTGCCAGCAGCTTTTTGGTAGAAGGCTACACCTTC	CASSFLVEGYTF
once	TRBV28	TRBJ1-3	-	TGTGCCAGCAGTTTAACCCCACGCGAGCTTGGGAACACCATATATTTT	CASSLTPRELGNTIYF
-	TRBV9	TRBJ2-2	-	TGTGCCAGCGGGACTCCGAACACCGGGGAGCTGTTTTTT	CASGTPNTGELFF
-	TRBV25-1	TRBJ2-5	-	TGTGCCAGCAGTGACCCCCCGGAGACCCAGTACTTC	CASSDPPETQYF
-	TRBV7-2	TRBJ2-3	-	TGTGCCAGCAGCTCTAGGGTATCAAGCACAGATACGCAGTATTTT	CASSSRVSSTDTQYF
-	TRBV5-4	TRBJ2-5	TRBD2	TGTGCCAGCAGCCTATTTAGCGGGAGGCAAGAGACCCAGTACTTC	CASSLFSGRQETQYF
-	TRBV5-4	TRBJ2-7	TRBD1	TGTGCCAGCAGCTTCGACAGGGTACTAGGTGAGCAGTACTTC	CASSFDRVLGEQYF
-	TRBV4-3	TRBJ2-7	TRBD2	TGCGCCAGCAGCCAAGATTGGGTGGCTAGCGGGGCATCCTACGAGCAGTACTTC	CASSQDWVASGASYEQYF
once	TRBV27	TRBJ1-4	-	TGTGCCAGCAGTCGGGGAGGAATAGGACATGAAAAACTGTTTTTT	CASSRGGIGHEKLFF
once	TRBV24-1	TRBJ1-2	TRBD1	TGTGCCACCAGTGATCCCGCGGGACAGGGTACGGAAGGCTACACCTTC	CATSDPAGQGTEGYTF
-	TRBV5-5	TRBJ2-1	TRBD2	TGTGCCAGCGGGCGGGAGTATGAGCAGTTCTTC	CASGREYEQFF
-	TRBV30	TRBJ2-3	-	TGTGCCTGGGAGCCAGGGGTTGGGCTAGGTACGCAGTATTTT	CAWEPGVGLGTQYF
-	TRBV10-3	TRBJ1-1	-	TGTGCCATCAGTGATTCCGGACAGTTAAACACTGAAGCTTTCTTT	CAISDSGQLNTEAFF
-	TRBV20-1	TRBJ1-1	-	TGCAGTGCTAGTCTACGGGGGGTTGGCACTGAAGCTTTCTTT	CSASLRGVGTEAFF
-	TRBV9	TRBJ2-3	TRBD2	TGTGCCAGCAGCGTAGAAGCGGGGGGGGATACGCAGTATTTT	CASSVEAGGDTQYF
-	TRBV7-6	TRBJ2-2	-	TGTGCCAGCAGCTTAGGGACAGACAACACCGGGGAGCTGTTTTTT	CASSLGTDNTGELFF
-	TRBV5-1	TRBJ1-4	-	TGCGCCAGCAGCTTGGGGACATTCGCAACTAATGAAAAACTGTTTTTT	CASSLGTFATNEKLFF
-	TRBV7-2	TRBJ2-4	-	TGTGCCAGCAGCTTAACGTTGAAGGGACACATTCAGTACTTC	CASSLTLKGHIQYF
-	TRBV11-2	TRBJ2-7	-	TGTGCCAGCAGCTTAGAGTACAACGAGCAGTACTTC	CASSLEYNEQYF
-	TRBV6-5	TRBJ1-2	-	TGTGCCAGCAGGACAAGGATGAAGGGCTACACCTTC	CASRTRMKGYTF
-	TRBV12-3/TRBV12-4	TRBJ1-2	-	TGTGCCAGCAGTCCCGGGACATCTGTTGGCTACACCTTC	CASSPGTSVGYTF
-	TRBV4-3	TRBJ2-1	-	TGCGCCAGCAGCCAAGATCGGGGCGGGGCTTACAATGAGCAGTTCTTC	CASSQDRGGAYNEQFF
-	TRBV6-5	TRBJ1-2	-	TGTGCCAGCAGACGTGCGGATGGCTACACCTTC	CASRRADGYTF
once	TRBV14	TRBJ2-4	TRBD2	TGTGCCAGCAGCCAACTAGCAGGGAGGGGAAACATTCAGTACTTC	CASSQLAGRGNIQYF
-	TRBV7-9	TRBJ2-1	TRBD2	TGTGCCAGCAGGGCGACTAGCGGCTCCTACAATGAGCAGTTCTTC	CASRATSGSYNEQFF
-	TRBV3-1/TRBV3-2	TRBJ2-2	TRBD2	TGTGCCAGCAGCCAGCCGACTAGCGGGAGGGGACTACCCGGGGAGCTGTTTTTT	CASSQPTSGRGLPGELFF
-	TRBV4-3	TRBJ2-7	TRBD2	TGCGCCAGCAGCCAAGACGGGAGGGCCCCCGAGCAGTACTTC	CASSQDGRAPEQYF
-	TRBV27	TRBJ1-6	-	TGTGCCAGCCCGGTAGGGCGGAATAATTCACCCCTCCACTTT	CASPVGRNNSPLHF
-	TRBV2	TRBJ2-7	-	TGTGCCAGGCAGGAAGAGGGGACGGGGGAGCAGTACTTC	CARQEEGTGEQYF
-	TRBV27	TRBJ2-1	TRBD1	TGTGCCAGCCGAAGGACAGGGCTTTATGAAGTTTCCTACAATGAGCAGTTCTTC	CASRRTGLYEVSYNEQFF
-	TRBV29-1	TRBJ2-2	TRBD2	TGCAGCGTTGTTGGGGGGGAGACTAGCGGTACCGGGGAGCTGTTTTTT	CSVVGGETSGTGELFF